These 27 T cell receptor beta chains share one sample of origin, sequenced in a study of technical replicates of blood from a handful of donors. Sequenced by immunoSEQ multiplex PCR; TCRdb stores in-frame clones only, minus some. The table records about 79,000 clones, roughly 94% of them present only once. Sequenced material: T cells isolated from PBMCs. All receptors come from a human donor in good health.

CDR3 sequence: CASSVGGHANTGELFF. The CDR3 DNA reads TGTGCCAGCAGCGTAGGGGGACACGCGAACACCGGGGAGCTGTTTTTT. The chain links TRBV9 to TRBJ2-2; TRBD1 is a possible D gene (6 bases). This CDR3 has 16 amino acids. Germline values: CDR1 SGDLS, CDR2 YYNGEE. V was clipped by 0 bases and J by 0 bases, with 9 bases between them.

The rearrangement joins TRBV29-1 to TRBJ2-1, with no clear D. The CDR3 totals 12 residues. The V end lost 4 bases, the J end lost 2 bases, and 6 bases lay between the germline ends. Germline-derived CDR1 and CDR2 are SQVTM and ANQGSEA. CDR3 coding DNA: TGCAGCGTTGGGGCTACCTACAATGAGCAGTTCTTC. Translating it yields CSVGATYNEQFF.

The gene calls are TRBV5-1 and TRBJ2-1; 8 positions match TRBD1. CDR3 length: 18 residues. V dropped 0 bases and J dropped 1; count of bases not matched to a gene: 9. CDR1 is SGHRS, CDR2 YFSETQ, per germline. As DNA, the CDR3 is TGCGCCAGCAGCTTGGATCGGGGACAGGCCTCTTCCTACAATGAGCAGTTCTTC. This sequence encodes CASSLDRGQASSYNEQFF.

The V and J genes are TRBV9 and TRBJ1-4; the D gene is possibly TRBD1 (5 bases). Germline CDR1 reads SGDLS; CDR2 reads YYNGEE. This CDR3 has 15 amino acids. The germline V and J ends were trimmed by 3 bases and 5 bases, with 14 bases remaining between them. The CDR3: CASSDAGLPNEKLFF. The CDR3 coding sequence is TGTGCCAGCAGCGACGCAGGGCTTCCGAATGAAAAACTGTTTTTT. The full variable domain, its missing parts supplied by reference TRBV9 and TRBJ1-4, is DSGVTQTPKHLITATGQRVTLRCSPRSGDLSVYWYQQSLDQGLQFLIQYYNGEERAKGNILERFSAQQFPDLHSELNLSSLELGDSALYFCASSDAGLPNEKLFFGSGTQLSVL.

The CDR3 DNA reads TGTGCCAGTAGTATTCAGAAGACAGGACGACTTTATTTGGGTGAAAAACTGTTTTTT. As protein: CASSIQKTGRLYLGEKLFF. The chain employs TRBV19 and TRBJ1-4, with D possibly matching TRBD1 (6 bases). V dropped 3 bases and J dropped 7 bases, with 27 bases sitting between them. CDR1 is LNHDA, CDR2 SQIVND, per germline (reference sequence). The CDR3 length is 19 residues. Filled out from reference TRBV19 and TRBJ1-4, the complete variable domain reads DGGITQSPKYLFRKEGQNVTLSCEQNLNHDAMYWYRQDPGQGLRLIYYSQIVNDFQKGDIAEGYSVSREKKESFPLTVTSAQKNPTAFYLCASSIQKTGRLYLGEKLFFGSGTQLSVL.

The rearrangement links TRBV30 to TRBJ1-5; 7 bases line up with TRBD1. CDR3 length: 13 amino acids. Per germline, CDR1 GTSNPN and CDR2 SVGIG (reference sequence). V shed 7 bases and J 3 bases; nucleotides not matched to a gene: 6. DNA for the CDR3: TGTGCCTCCTCCGGGACAGTCAATCAGCCCCAGCATTTT. Translating it yields CASSGTVNQPQHF.

The gene calls are TRBV6-5 and TRBJ2-3; TRBD2 matches at 11 bases. The CDR3 has 12 amino acids. V lost 6 bases to trimming and J lost 10 bases; unmatched junction nucleotides: 3. Looked up from germline, CDR1 is MNHEY and CDR2 is SVGAGI. The CDR3 loop reads CASSPTSGAQYF. The CDR3 DNA sequence: TGTGCCAGCAGCCCGACTAGCGGGGCGCAGTATTTT.

This clone was recorded a few times. The CDR3 nucleotides read TGCGCCAGCGCTATCGGGGGAACTGAAGCTTTCTTT. Translated: CASAIGGTEAFF. The gene calls are TRBV5-1 and TRBJ1-1, with D possibly TRBD1 on 5 matching bases. The V end lost 7 bases, the J end lost 5 bases, and 12 bases lay between the germline ends. CDR3 length: 12 residues. The germline V gene encodes CDR1 SGHRS and CDR2 YFSETQ. The entire variable domain, with the rest obtained from reference TRBV5-1 and TRBJ1-1, is as follows: KAGVTQTPRYLIKTRGQQVTLSCSPISGHRSVSWYQQTPGQGLQFLFEYFSETQRNKGNFPGRFSGRQFSNSRSEMNVSTLELGDSALYLCASAIGGTEAFFGQGTRLTVV.

This clone was seen a handful of times. The chain combines TRBV29-1 with TRBJ2-7, with a possible D match to TRBD2 (5 bases). Germline V gene data show CDR1 as SQVTM and CDR2 as ANQGSEA. The CDR3 has 15 residues. With 1 base removed from V and 0 bases from J, the gap between germline ends came to 13 bases. In nucleotides, the CDR3 is TGCAGCGTTGAAGGGGGAGCGGTGAGCTCCTACGAGCAGTACTTC. Its translation is CSVEGGAVSSYEQYF.

The V gene is TRBV14, the J gene TRBJ1-1, with 11 positions matching TRBD1. J lost 5 bases, V lost 5 bases, and 4 bases had no gene match. Germline lookup yields CDR1 SGHDN and CDR2 FVKESK. The CDR3 totals 14 residues. DNA of the CDR3: TGTGCCAGCAGCAGGACAGGGGGCTGGACTGAAGCTTTCTTT. Translation gives CASSRTGGWTEAFF. The full variable domain, rest sourced from reference TRBV14 and TRBJ1-1, is EAGVTQFPSHSVIEKGQTVTLRCDPISGHDNLYWYRRVMGKEIKFLLHFVKESKQDESGMPNNRFLAERTGGTYSTLKVQPAELEDSGVYFCASSRTGGWTEAFFGQGTRLTVV.

This chain joins TRBV5-4 and TRBJ2-7, with 10 positions matching TRBD1. Germline V gene sequence: CDR1 SGHNT, CDR2 YYREEE (reference sequence). V was pared by 4 bases and J by 7 bases, with 8 bases of the junction left unmatched. This CDR3 is built from 14 residues. The CDR3 is CASSPGTGVGEQYF. CDR3 DNA sequence: TGTGCCAGCAGCCCCGGGACAGGGGTCGGGGAGCAGTACTTC.

The chain employs TRBV7-6 and TRBJ2-5; TRBD2 matches at 14 bases. The CDR3 totals 19 residues. V lost 3 bases, J lost 5 bases, and 14 bases stayed unmatched. The germline CDR1 and CDR2 sequences are SGHVS and FNYEAQ. The CDR3 sequence is CASSFNPGLAGDSQETQYF. The CDR3 DNA follows: TGTGCCAGCAGCTTTAATCCGGGACTAGCGGGGGACTCGCAGGAGACCCAGTACTTC.

The chain couples TRBV5-1 to TRBJ1-1; D might be TRBD1 (5 bases). This CDR3 has 15 residues. Trimming stripped 0 bases from V and 4 bases from J, with 13 bases between. Per the germline V gene, CDR1 is SGHRS and CDR2 is YFSETQ. In DNA form, the CDR3 reads TGCGCCAGCAGCTTGGTACCAGGGCAAGGCACTGAAGCTTTCTTT. Translating gives CASSLVPGQGTEAFF.

The gene calls are TRBV6-1 and TRBJ2-7; 8 nucleotides match TRBD1. After removal of 6 bases from V and 2 bases from J, the junction contained 9 bases not matched to a gene. Germline lookup yields CDR1 MNHNS and CDR2 SASEGT. The CDR3 loop spans 15 amino acids. DNA for the CDR3: TGTGCCAGCAGACGACAGGGGCGTCAAACCTACGAGCAGTACTTC. Residues: CASRRQGRQTYEQYF.

This clone turned up a few times. The rearrangement links TRBV25-1 to TRBJ1-1; D unresolved. CDR1 MGHDK and CDR2 SYGVNS come from the germline V gene. The CDR3 extends over 12 amino acids. V lost 3 bases and J 7 bases, leaving 9 bases between the germline ends. DNA for the CDR3: TGTGCCAGCAGTGACGGGTACGATGAAGCTTTCTTT. Its protein is CASSDGYDEAFF.

This clone was detected a few times. This sequence joins TRBV6-1 and TRBJ2-1; 11 positions agree with TRBD2. Losses at the gene ends were 3 bases for V and 8 bases for J; bases not matched to a gene: 12. The CDR3 is 17 amino acids. Germline V gene sequence: CDR1 MNHNS, CDR2 SASEGT. The CDR3 loop is CASSEAVAGGPGDEQFF. CDR3 DNA: TGTGCCAGCAGTGAGGCCGTAGCGGGGGGGCCGGGAGATGAGCAGTTCTTC.

The chain has TRBV4-1 and TRBJ1-1, with unresolved D. The V and J ends lost 1 base and 13 bases respectively, with 13 bases between them. The CDR3 is 12 amino acids. Per the germline V gene, CDR1 is MGHRA and CDR2 is YSYEKL. CDR3 sequence reads: CASSQGDHFGFF. CDR3 bases: TGCGCCAGCAGCCAAGGCGATCATTTTGGTTTCTTT.

The rearrangement links TRBV27 to TRBJ1-1; no reliable D call. V lost 3 bases to trimming and J lost 1 base, with 6 bases between them. Per the germline V gene, CDR1 is MNHEY and CDR2 is SMNVEV (reference sequence). The CDR3 loop spans 13 amino acids. CDR3 amino acids: CASSFGGNTEAFF. CDR3 coding DNA: TGTGCCAGCAGTTTCGGCGGGAACACTGAAGCTTTCTTT.

V is TRBV5-1 and J is TRBJ2-7; 12 nucleotides agree with TRBD2. CDR3 length equals 14 residues. V lost 3 bases and J lost 4; bases outside the gene matches: 2. CDR1 and CDR2 (germline): SGHRS, YFSETQ. CDR3 sequence: CASSSGLAGYEQYF. The DNA of the CDR3 is TGCGCCAGCAGCTCGGGACTAGCGGGTTACGAGCAGTACTTC.

The genes are TRBV11-3 and TRBJ1-6; possibly TRBD1 for D (5 bases). Germline V gene sequence: CDR1 SGHNT, CDR2 YENEEA. V dropped 2 bases and J dropped 9 bases, with 11 bases sitting between them. The CDR3 spans 14 residues. CDR3 residues: CASSLFQGGSPLHF. CDR3 sequence (DNA): TGTGCCAGCAGCTTATTCCAGGGAGGTTCACCCCTCCACTTT.

CDR3 sequence: CASRPRTSGNGETQYF. CDR3 sequence (DNA): TGTGCCAGCAGACCCCGGACTAGCGGGAATGGGGAGACCCAGTACTTC. The J gene is TRBJ2-5, the V gene TRBV27; TRBD2 agrees at 12 bases. V gave up 6 bases and J gave up 5 bases; unmatched junction bases: 10. Germline CDR1 and CDR2: MNHEY and SMNVEV (reference sequence). The CDR3 is 16 residues long.

The chain uses TRBV10-3 and TRBJ2-1; no firm D call. The CDR3 covers 16 residues. V was shortened by 2 bases and J by 3 bases, with 14 bases between the two germline ends. Germline lookup yields CDR1 ENHRY and CDR2 SYGVKD. CDR3 loop: CAISETGQSSYNEQFF. The DNA for the CDR3 is TGTGCCATCAGTGAGACGGGTCAGTCGAGCTACAATGAGCAGTTCTTC.

V gene TRBV20-1 combines with J gene TRBJ2-3, with 9 positions matching TRBD1. CDR1 is DFQATT, CDR2 SNEGSKA, per germline (reference sequence). Losses at the gene ends were 5 bases for V and 9 bases for J; bases not matched to a gene: 3. This CDR3 has 11 residues. The CDR3 region has the DNA TGCAGTGCTTGGGACAGGGCGACGCAGTATTTT. Its protein is CSAWDRATQYF.

The chain joins TRBV9 to TRBJ1-2; D perhaps matches TRBD1 (6 bases). The length of the CDR3 is 14 residues. Germline-derived CDR1 and CDR2 are SGDLS and YYNGEE. Trimming cost V 0 bases and J 8 bases, with 14 bases left between them. CDR3 DNA: TGTGCCAGCAGCGTAGCTTTACAGGGAAAGGGCTACACCTTC. The encoded protein is CASSVALQGKGYTF.

The rearrangement uses TRBV27 and TRBJ2-1; D not resolved. V was shortened by 3 bases and J by 1 base, with 22 bases between the two germline ends. Germline CDR1 is MNHEY and CDR2 is SMNVEV (reference sequence). The length of the CDR3 is 19 residues. CDR3 sequence: CASSLFTARGGTSYNEQFF. The CDR3 region has the DNA TGTGCCAGCAGTTTGTTTACCGCGCGAGGTGGTACATCCTACAATGAGCAGTTCTTC.

The chain is built from TRBV19 and TRBJ2-4; D uncertain. Germline values: CDR1 LNHDA, CDR2 SQIVND (reference sequence). This CDR3 region has 13 residues. The V and J ends lost 4 bases and 11 bases respectively, with 15 bases between them. The CDR3 protein is CASSTLDDDFQYF. CDR3 DNA sequence: TGTGCCAGTAGTACTCTAGATGACGATTTTCAGTACTTC.

V usage is TRBV18 and J usage is TRBJ2-5, with 8 nucleotides matching TRBD2. V was pared by 3 bases and J by 9 bases, with 15 bases of the junction left unmatched. The CDR3 consists of 16 residues. The germline V gene has CDR1 KGHSH and CDR2 LQKENI. CDR3 sequence: CASSPPGGTSGGAQYF. The CDR3 DNA is TGTGCCAGCTCACCCCCGGGAGGGACCTCAGGTGGAGCCCAGTACTTC.